This T cell receptor beta chain was recorded in a study of blood T cell repertoires in COVID-19. Turning to the study itself: Some COVID-19 samples were acute and others convalescent; all came from the United States, Italy and Spain. PBMCs, B-cell-depleted T cells, or T cells provided the cDNA or gDNA that made up the material.

Per the original methods: Cell counts per sample came from amplifying reference gene primers. The assay was immunoSEQ multiplex PCR, and TCRdb's table has in-frame clones only and misses some. D and trimming come from the DNA, and the V and J calls and clone size come from that table. This sample yields 100,000 to 150,000 clones, of which 81% are seen a single time; more than 3% belongs to the top ten. This clone came up once. The CDR3 extends over 14 amino acids. V gave up 4 bases and J gave up 0 bases, with 7 bases separating them. The germline gives CDR1 LGHDT, CDR2 YNNKEL (reference sequence). Sequenced material: peripheral blood. The chain links TRBV3-1 (or the pseudogene TRBV3-2) to TRBJ2-1, with D unresolved. The clonotype originates from a woman in her forties or fifties with acute or convalescent COVID-19. CDR3 region: CASSPMSSYNEQFF. The DNA of the CDR3 is TGTGCCAGCAGCCCCATGAGCTCCTACAATGAGCAGTTCTTC.